The rows below give T cell receptor beta chains drawn from one sample of a study. Each CDR3 protein gets one entry after TCRdb re-called the RT-PCR reads with MiXCR. The sample has about 680,000 distinct CDR3 sequences; 14% are singletons. Sequenced material: memory CD4+ T cells from blood. All receptors derive from a female donor in good health, serving as a healthy control. Both conserved end residues are part of each CDR3. A D gene is named only where the DNA matches it firmly. The size entry is marked missing in some rows and otherwise reads once, few, many or a size class.

TRBV5-1,few,NA,TRBJ1-1,TGCGCCAGCAGCATTGGGCACAGGGACTACACTGAAGCTTTCTTT,CASSIGHRDYTEAFF
TRBV20-1,NA,NA,TRBJ2-7,TGCAGTGCTAGAGATAACCAGCCAGACGCCTACGAGCAGTACTTC,CSARDNQPDAYEQYF
TRBV20-1,few,TRBD1,TRBJ1-6,TGCAGTGCCCTCCAGGGGGGGAATAATTCACCCCTCCACTTT,CSALQGGNNSPLHF
TRBV7-2,many,NA,TRBJ1-1,TGTGCCAGCAGCTATATAGGGGGTCGGGGCACTGAAGCTTTCTTT,CASSYIGGRGTEAFF
TRBV5-1,NA,NA,TRBJ2-7,TGCGCCAGCAGCTTGGCCGTCGAGGGGGGGGAGCAGTACTTC,CASSLAVEGGEQYF
TRBV6-6,NA,TRBD1,TRBJ2-7,TGTGCCAGCAGTTTCGCCGGACAGGTTGGGTACGAGCAGTACTTC,CASSFAGQVGYEQYF
TRBV5-1,few,NA,TRBJ1-1,TGCGCCAGCATCCTCGCCCCGGGGAGTTTTACTGAAGCTTTCTTT,CASILAPGSFTEAFF
TRBV5-1,few,TRBD2,TRBJ2-1,TGCGCCAGCAGCTTGGATATGTCTAGCGGCCCCTCCTACAATGAGCAGTTCTTC,CASSLDMSSGPSYNEQFF
TRBV6-5,NA,NA,TRBJ2-3,TGTGCCAGCGGGGACTCGGACGTCACAACGCAGTATTTT,CASGDSDVTTQYF
TRBV7-8,many,TRBD1,TRBJ2-1,TGTGCCAGCAGCTTAGGGGACAGGGGGGCTGAGCAGTTCTTC,CASSLGDRGAEQFF
TRBV25-1,many,TRBD1,TRBJ2-1,TGTGCCAGCAGTGAAGAGAAAGGACAGGGCAATGAGCAGTTCTTC,CASSEEKGQGNEQFF
TRBV20-1,few,TRBD1,TRBJ1-4,TGCAGTGCTAGCCGGGACAGCCTTAATGAAAAACTGTTTTTT,CSASRDSLNEKLFF
TRBV20-1,many,NA,TRBJ1-5,TGCAGTGCTAGTCGACAGGGCAATCAGCCCCAGCATTTT,CSASRQGNQPQHF
TRBV6-5,many,TRBD2,TRBJ2-1,TGTGCCAGCAGCCGAGCGGGAGTGATCAATGAGCAGTTCTTC,CASSRAGVINEQFF
TRBV6-5,many,NA,TRBJ2-1,TGTGCCAGCACACAACAGGGATTCTCCTACAATGAGCAGTTCTTC,CASTQQGFSYNEQFF
TRBV3-1,few,NA,TRBJ1-3,TGTGCCAGCAGCCAAGATTCCCCAGGGTCTTCTGGAAACACCATATATTTT,CASSQDSPGSSGNTIYF
TRBV7-2,NA,NA,TRBJ2-7,TGTGCCAGCAGCTTAGATGCGACAGTCGGCTACGAGCAGTACTTC,CASSLDATVGYEQYF
TRBV20-1,NA,NA,TRBJ1-4,TGCAGTGCTAGTGCAGGGGATAATGAAAAACTGTTTTTT,CSASAGDNEKLFF
TRBV18,NA,NA,TRBJ2-7,TGTGCCAGCTCACCGAATATGGACGAGCAGTACTTC,CASSPNMDEQYF
TRBV6-1,NA,NA,TRBJ1-1,TGTGCCAGCAGTGAAGCGCCAGGACTAAACACTGAAGCTTTCTTT,CASSEAPGLNTEAFF
TRBV24-1,few,TRBD1,TRBJ2-3,TGTGCCACCAGTGATTCTGGGACAGGGGGCACAGATACGCAGTATTTT,CATSDSGTGGTDTQYF
TRBV12-3/TRBV12-4,NA,NA,TRBJ1-1,TGTGCCAGCAGTCCAGCAGAGAACACTGAAGCTTTCTTT,CASSPAENTEAFF
TRBV20-1,NA,NA,TRBJ1-2,TGCAGTGCAAAAGCGGAGGGGGAAGATGGCTACACCTTC,CSAKAEGEDGYTF
TRBV28,NA,NA,TRBJ2-1,TGTGCCAGCAGTTTATCGCGGAGACGATACAATGAGCAGTTCTTC,CASSLSRRRYNEQFF
TRBV4-2,few,NA,TRBJ2-7,TGTGCCAGCAGCCCCTTAACCGGCGAGCAGTACTTC,CASSPLTGEQYF
TRBV12-3/TRBV12-4,NA,TRBD1,TRBJ1-2,TGTGCCAGCAGTTCTGGACAGGGGCTTGGCTATGGCTACACCTTC,CASSSGQGLGYGYTF
TRBV20-1,NA,NA,TRBJ2-3,TGCAGTGCTCCCCGGGCAGATACGCAGTATTTT,CSAPRADTQYF
TRBV27,NA,NA,TRBJ1-2,TGTGCCAGCAGTTTCTTTTCCGGGGATGGCTACACCTTC,CASSFFSGDGYTF
TRBV20-1,few,NA,TRBJ2-7,TGCAGTGCTAGACCGGGGTACCACGAGCAGTACTTC,CSARPGYHEQYF
TRBV4-2,few,NA,TRBJ2-2,TGTGCCAGCAGCCAAGAAAGTGGTAGGGTCTCCGGGGAGCTGTTTTTT,CASSQESGRVSGELFF
TRBV29-1,many,NA,TRBJ2-7,TGCAGCGTTGTCGATGGTCATCAGGACGAGCAGTACTTC,CSVVDGHQDEQYF
TRBV20-1,few,TRBD2,TRBJ2-3,TGCAGTGCTAGAGATCCAGGGAAACTAGCGGGAGGTCGCACAGATACGCAGTATTTT,CSARDPGKLAGGRTDTQYF
TRBV4-1,many,NA,TRBJ1-6,TGCGCCAGCAGCCAAAGACAGCTCGATAATTCACCCCTCCACTTT,CASSQRQLDNSPLHF
TRBV12-3/TRBV12-4,few,TRBD1,TRBJ1-5,TGTGCCAGCAGTTTCGGGACAGGGACGCAGCCCCAGCATTTT,CASSFGTGTQPQHF
TRBV6-6,many,TRBD1,TRBJ2-7,TGTGCCAGCAGTTACGCTCTAGGGACAGCCTCCTACGAGCAGTACTTC,CASSYALGTASYEQYF
TRBV2,NA,NA,TRBJ2-3,TGTGCCAGCAGGGACAGAATTAGCAGGTCAGATACGCAGTATTTT,CASRDRISRSDTQYF
TRBV7-9,NA,NA,TRBJ2-3,TGTGCCAGCAGCTTAGGCGGCGGGGAGCACAGTACGCAGTATTTT,CASSLGGGEHSTQYF
TRBV6-1,many,NA,TRBJ2-7,TGTGCCAGCTTGGAAACAGGCACCATCTCCTACGAGCAGTACTTC,CASLETGTISYEQYF
TRBV7-2,NA,NA,TRBJ2-5,TGTGCCAGCAGCTTAGCGCTTAACGGGCCCCAGTACTTC,CASSLALNGPQYF
TRBV7-8,NA,NA,TRBJ1-4,TGTGCCAGCAGCTTAGCACAGTACAATGAAAAACTGTTTTTT,CASSLAQYNEKLFF
TRBV27,NA,TRBD2,TRBJ2-2,TGTGCCAGCAGAGCTAGCGGGACCACCGGGGAGCTGTTTTTT,CASRASGTTGELFF
TRBV2,NA,NA,TRBJ2-7,TGTGCCAGTCTCCACGAGGCGGGTTCCTACGAGCAGTACTTC,CASLHEAGSYEQYF
TRBV11-2,NA,NA,TRBJ1-5,TGTGCCAGCAGCTTAGGAGCTTGGGCAGGGGAAGGAAGACAGCCCCAGCATTTT,CASSLGAWAGEGRQPQHF
TRBV20-1,few,TRBD1,TRBJ2-7,TGCAGTGCCCCAGGGGGCGAGCAGTACTTC,CSAPGGEQYF
TRBV7-2,NA,TRBD2,TRBJ2-7,TGTGCCAGCAGCGACGGACTAGCGGGAGGAGTCTACGAGCAGTACTTC,CASSDGLAGGVYEQYF
TRBV28,NA,TRBD2,TRBJ2-4,TGTGCCAGCAGTCCGACTAGCGGGACCAAAAACATTCAGTACTTC,CASSPTSGTKNIQYF
TRBV7-2,few,NA,TRBJ2-7,TGTGCCAGCAGCTTAGGGGGGCGTAGCGGCTACGAGCAGTACTTC,CASSLGGRSGYEQYF
TRBV20-1,few,NA,TRBJ1-2,TGCAGTGCCTCGGACAAGCGATATGGCTACACCTTC,CSASDKRYGYTF
TRBV6-5,few,NA,TRBJ2-1,TGTGCCAGCAGTTACTCGAGGGGCCATAGTGAGCAGTTCTTC,CASSYSRGHSEQFF
TRBV18,NA,TRBD2,TRBJ2-2,TGTGCCAGCTCACCGTGGACTAGCGGGGAGAACACCGGGGAGCTGTTTTTT,CASSPWTSGENTGELFF
TRBV6-5,many,TRBD2,TRBJ2-3,TGTGCCAGCAGTTACTCGAGCGGGGTAAACACAGATACGCAGTATTTT,CASSYSSGVNTDTQYF
TRBV5-7,many,NA,TRBJ1-2,TGTGCCAGCAGCTTGCTATCCGGGACTATACTTAACTATGGCTACACCTTC,CASSLLSGTILNYGYTF
TRBV27,NA,TRBD1,TRBJ1-5,TGTGCCAGCAGTCTATGGGCTCCGGGACAGGGTGTAGGTCAGCCCCAGCATTTT,CASSLWAPGQGVGQPQHF
TRBV7-2,many,NA,TRBJ2-3,TGTGCCAGCAGCTCTAGTGGGACAAGCACAGATACGCAGTATTTT,CASSSSGTSTDTQYF
TRBV7-9,NA,NA,TRBJ2-2,TGTGCCAGCAGCTTAGAATTTAGCAGGGCGAACACCGGGGAGCTGTTTTTT,CASSLEFSRANTGELFF